This TCR beta chain was found in a study of CD8 T cells in ankylosing spondylitis. General study points: A TCR beta motif of eight highly homologous variants appeared characteristic of ankylosing spondylitis blood.

The CDR3 contains 16 residues. V shed 0 bases and J shed 5 bases, with 20 bases lying between them. From germline, CDR1 is DFQATT and CDR2 SNEGSKA (reference sequence). MiXCR, applied by TCRdb to the 5' RACE reads, yields one record per CDR3 protein. This table holds around 210,000 distinct CDR3 sequences, 8% to 10% found once. Notes on this clonotype: The antigen is unknown.

Sample: blood, either unsorted or a sorted T cell fraction (not recorded which). This chain connects TRBV20-1 to TRBJ2-7; D may match TRBD1 or TRBD2 (6 bases each). The TCR comes from a female donor with ankylosing spondylitis or in good health (not recorded which). The CDR3 reads CSARDILAVRGHEQYF. The CDR3 DNA reads TGCAGTGCTAGAGATATTTTGGCAGTCCGGGGGCACGAGCAGTACTTC.